This T cell receptor beta chain is drawn from a study of blood T cell repertoires in COVID-19. This CDR3 has 14 residues. Germline V gene sequence: CDR1 SGHNT, CDR2 YENEEA. The ends were cut back, 0 bases at V and 5 bases at J, with 7 bases in the middle. Per the original data handling: Reference gene primer amplification gave estimated nucleated cell counts. Some clones are missing from TCRdb's copy, which holds only in-frame ones; the method was immunoSEQ multiplex PCR. V and J calls and clone size are as listed in that table; D and trimming were resolved from the DNA. The repertoire holds over 130,000 clones, 80% to 85% seen once, with under 9.5% in the top ten.

The specimen sequenced was peripheral blood. V is TRBV11-3 and J is TRBJ2-2; perhaps TRBD2 as D (6 bases). This clonotype was obtained from a human donor in a cohort sampled during active COVID-19. CDR3 in amino acids: CASSLEGTTGELFF. As DNA, the CDR3 is TGTGCCAGCAGCTTAGAGGGGACTACCGGGGAGCTGTTTTTT.